This T cell receptor beta chain was recorded in a study of cytomegalovirus exposure and HLA in healthy donors. The table lists this clone with a count of one. Its specificity is unknown. Trimming at V came to 6 bases and at J to 7 bases, leaving 11 bases not matched to a gene. This CDR3 has 14 residues. Per the germline V gene, CDR1 is SGDLS and CDR2 is YYNGEE. Repertoires were generated with immunoSEQ multiplex PCR, while TCRdb's copy carries only in-frame clones and drops some. The data hold roughly 95,000 clones, with about 85% observed a single time. Points from the study as a whole: Most sequenced TCRs were rare (though some public TCRs occurred in many donors).

The chain joins TRBV9 to TRBJ1-2; 8 bases map to TRBD1. The sample taken for sequencing was PBMCs. The receptor was derived from a man aged 18 to 30 in good health and CMV-seropositive. CDR3 sequence: CASTTGQGIFGYTF. The CDR3 bases are TGTGCCAGCACCACAGGACAGGGAATTTTTGGCTACACCTTC.